Reported below is one T cell receptor (beta chain). Its antigen remains unknown. CDR3 length equals 15 residues. V was shortened by 0 bases and J by 7 bases, with 15 bases between the two germline ends. Per germline, CDR1 MNHEY and CDR2 SVGAGI. Sequenced by immunoSEQ multiplex PCR; TCRdb stores in-frame clones only, minus some. Of approximately 140,000 clones in the sample, over 75% were seen once. These data come from a study of T cell responses to AZD1222 COVID-19 vaccine. General study points: Close to half of all spike-specific TCRs reportedly target regions of the variants that are unmutated.

The rearrangement joins TRBV6-5 to TRBJ1-2, with D uncertain. Specimen: peripheral blood, collected on day 0 of AZD1222 vaccination. This receptor was identified in an adult in good health. The CDR3 nucleotides read TGTGCCAGCAGTTACTCAGGCAACAACCTGGGTGGCTACACCTTC. Translating it yields CASSYSGNNLGGYTF.